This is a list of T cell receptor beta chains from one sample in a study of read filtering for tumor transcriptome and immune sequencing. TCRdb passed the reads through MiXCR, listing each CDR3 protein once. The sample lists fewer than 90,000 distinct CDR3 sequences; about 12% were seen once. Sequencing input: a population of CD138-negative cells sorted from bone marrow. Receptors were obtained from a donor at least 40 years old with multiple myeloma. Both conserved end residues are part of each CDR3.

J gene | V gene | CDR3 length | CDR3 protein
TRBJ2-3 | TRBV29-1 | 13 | CSVLSGYTDTQYF
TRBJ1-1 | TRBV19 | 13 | CASSSSGDTEAFF
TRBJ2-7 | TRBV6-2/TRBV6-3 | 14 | CASSRRLAGDEQYF
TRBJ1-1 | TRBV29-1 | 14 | CSVFHRGSNAEAFF
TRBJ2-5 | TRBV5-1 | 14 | CASSMGERRETQYF
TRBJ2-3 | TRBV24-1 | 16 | CATSDESSGPRYTQYF
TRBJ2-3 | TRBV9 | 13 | CASSVQTPDTQYF
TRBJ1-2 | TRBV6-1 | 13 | CASKDGSNYGYTF
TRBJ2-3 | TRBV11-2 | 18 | CASSFFSGRAWGTDTQYF
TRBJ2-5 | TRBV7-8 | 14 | CASSLTTGVETQYF
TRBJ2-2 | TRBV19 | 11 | CASQHTGELFF
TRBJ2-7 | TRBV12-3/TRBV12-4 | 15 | CASSFSRPGTYEQYF
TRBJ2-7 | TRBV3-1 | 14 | CASSQDIVDGGQYF
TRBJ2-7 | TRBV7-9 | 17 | CASSDKGRLADSYEQYF
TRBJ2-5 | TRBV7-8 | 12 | CASVQDQETQYF
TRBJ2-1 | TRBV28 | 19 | CASSPGGLAGDSSYNEQFF
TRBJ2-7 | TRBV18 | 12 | CASSLGPGEQYF
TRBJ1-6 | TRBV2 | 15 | CASSIESSYNSPLHF
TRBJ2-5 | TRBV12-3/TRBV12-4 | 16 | CASSPGQGGGQETQYF
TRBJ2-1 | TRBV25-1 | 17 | CASSGTSGRAAYNEQFF
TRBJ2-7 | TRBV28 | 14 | CASSPRWSRHEQYF
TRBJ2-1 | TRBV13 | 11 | CASKSGGEQFF
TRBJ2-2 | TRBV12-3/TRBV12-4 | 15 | CASSPTGLNTGELFF
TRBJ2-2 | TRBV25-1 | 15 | CASSDPTGRGGELFF
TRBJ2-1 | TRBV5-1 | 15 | CASSLFSGSNNEQFF
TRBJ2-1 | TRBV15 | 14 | CATSRGGRVNEQFF
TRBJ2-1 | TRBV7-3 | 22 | CASSLMAPRLAGDPLGDNEQFF
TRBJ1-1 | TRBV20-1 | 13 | CSAPGSSHTEAFF
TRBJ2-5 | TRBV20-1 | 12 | CSAREPPETQYF
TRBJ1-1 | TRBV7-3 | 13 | CASSLNRNTEAFF
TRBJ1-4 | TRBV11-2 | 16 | CASSWGTQGINEKLFF
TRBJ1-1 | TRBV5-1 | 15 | CASSLEGQGLSEAFF
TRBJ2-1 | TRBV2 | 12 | CASRGLALGQSF
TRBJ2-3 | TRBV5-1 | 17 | CASSLTVAGRRTDTQYF
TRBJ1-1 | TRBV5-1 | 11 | CASSFNTEAFF
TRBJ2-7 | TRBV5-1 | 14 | CASSSGQGIYEQYF
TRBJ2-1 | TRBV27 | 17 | CASSLGGSGNGYNEQFF
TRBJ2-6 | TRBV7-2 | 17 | CASSRQGTFSGANVLTF